The subject of this entry is one T cell receptor (beta chain). CDR1 is SEHNR, CDR2 FQNEAQ, per germline (reference sequence). The CDR3 runs 13 residues. Trimming removed 4 bases from V and 7 bases from J, with 10 bases in between. The source of the sample is a study of blood T cell repertoires in COVID-19. Source study methods: Reference gene primers were amplified, and this amplification served to estimate nucleated cell counts. Profiling relied on immunoSEQ multiplex PCR, and the TCRdb table lists in-frame clones only, not all of them. V and J calls and clone size are those listed in that table; D and trimming were worked out from the DNA. The sample lists about 320,000 clones, more than 85% seen once, with 3% to 5% in the top ten.

The clonotype comes from a young woman who had been exposed to COVID-19. The V gene is TRBV7-9, the J gene TRBJ2-2, with D perhaps TRBD2 (6 bases). The sequencing sample was made of PBMCs or T cells enriched from blood (not recorded which). The chain's CDR3 is CASSSARGGELFF. The CDR3 DNA follows: TGTGCCAGCAGCTCAGCGCGGGGCGGGGAGCTGTTTTTT.